The 7 T cell receptor beta chains below were found in one sample sequenced in a study of cytomegalovirus exposure and HLA in healthy donors. The PCR employed 60 Vbeta primers together with 13 Jbeta primers. TCRdb's copy holds only in-frame clones and misses some; the assay was immunoSEQ multiplex PCR. In the table there are about 110,000 clones, just under 70% of which are singletons. Source material: PBMCs. The receptors were gathered from a woman between 70 and 85 years old in good health and CMV-seropositive.

Of note for this clone: Sequence at one end of the junction differs from germline and may be a read error. The chain combines TRBV6-5 with TRBJ1-2; tentative D call: TRBD1 (6 bases). Germline V CDR1 and CDR2: MNHEY, SVGAGI. The CDR3 extends over 15 amino acids. CDR3 region: CASNPQGRSGYGCTF. Written as DNA, the CDR3 is TGTGCCAGCAACCCACAGGGAAGATCGGGTTATGGCTGCACCTTC.

The J gene is TRBJ2-7, the V gene TRBV6-1; 7 bases fit TRBD1. CDR1 and CDR2 from the germline V gene are MNHNS and SASEGT. V was clipped by 7 bases and J by 2 bases; unmatched bases: 8. The CDR3 extends over 14 amino acids. CDR3 amino acids: CASIRDSQAYEQYF. CDR3 DNA: TGTGCCAGCATTAGGGACAGCCAAGCCTACGAGCAGTACTTC.

The rearrangement uses TRBV5-6 and TRBJ1-1; no reliable D call. CDR3 length equals 14 residues. CDR1 is SGHDT and CDR2 is YYEEEE in the germline V gene. Trimming shortened V by 4 bases and J by 1 base, and 11 bases separated the two germline ends. CDR3 sequence reads: CASSGGWKNTEAFF. As DNA, the CDR3 is TGTGCCAGCAGCGGAGGGTGGAAGAACACTGAAGCTTTCTTT.

The V gene is TRBV29-1, the J gene TRBJ2-7, with TRBD2 matching 7 bases. The CDR3 contains 14 residues. V was clipped by 6 bases and J by 2 bases; unmatched bases: 10. CDR1 and CDR2 (germline): SQVTM, ANQGSEA. DNA for the CDR3: TGCAGCGTCGGCCCCCCAGGGAGGGCCTACGAGCAGTACTTC. It encodes CSVGPPGRAYEQYF.

In DNA, the CDR3 is TGTGCCAGCAGTTACGTACAGGGTCCCGAGCGGTATTTT. Translation gives CASSYVQGPERYF. The rearrangement joins TRBV6-6 to TRBJ2-3, with D possibly TRBD1 on 6 matching bases. The CDR3 consists of 13 residues. V dropped 2 bases and J dropped 14 bases, with 17 bases sitting between them. The germline CDR1 and CDR2 sequences are MNHNY and SVGAGI (reference sequence).

The chain is built from TRBV6-5 and TRBJ2-2, with TRBD2 identical over 7 bases. Germline V gene data show CDR1 as MNHEY and CDR2 as SVGAGI. V lost 6 bases and J lost 6; bases outside the gene matches: 10. The CDR3 spans 15 residues. CDR3 nucleotide sequence: TGTGCCAGCAGACCTACTAGCGTAGGTTCCGGGGAGCTGTTTTTT. Protein sequence: CASRPTSVGSGELFF.

This chain connects TRBV18 to TRBJ1-5; 7 bases align to TRBD1. CDR1 is KGHSH and CDR2 is LQKENI in the germline V gene. Germline trimming cut 4 bases from V and 4 bases from J; bases unmatched to any gene: 10. CDR3 length equals 16 residues. The CDR3 bases are TGTGCCAGCTCACAACTCTCCGGGACAGAAAATCAGCCCCAGCATTTT. Translating gives CASSQLSGTENQPQHF.